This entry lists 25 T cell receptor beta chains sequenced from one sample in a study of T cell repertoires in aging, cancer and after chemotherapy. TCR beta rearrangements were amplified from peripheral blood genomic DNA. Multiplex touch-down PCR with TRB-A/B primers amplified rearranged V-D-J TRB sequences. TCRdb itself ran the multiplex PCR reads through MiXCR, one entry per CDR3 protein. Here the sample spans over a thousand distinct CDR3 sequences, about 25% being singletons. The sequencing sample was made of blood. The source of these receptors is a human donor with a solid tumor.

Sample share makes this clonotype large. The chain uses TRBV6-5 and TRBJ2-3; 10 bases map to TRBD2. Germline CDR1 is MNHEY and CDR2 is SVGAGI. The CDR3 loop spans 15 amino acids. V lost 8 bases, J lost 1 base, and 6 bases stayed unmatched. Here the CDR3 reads CASSSLAGGTDTQYF. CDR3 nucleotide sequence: TGTGCCAGCTCTTCCCTAGCGGGGGGCACAGATACGCAGTATTTT.

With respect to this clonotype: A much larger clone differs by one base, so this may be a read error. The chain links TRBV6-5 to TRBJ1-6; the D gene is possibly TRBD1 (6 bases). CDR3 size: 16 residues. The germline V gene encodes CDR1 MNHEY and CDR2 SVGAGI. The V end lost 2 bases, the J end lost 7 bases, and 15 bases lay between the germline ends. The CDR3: CASSYTETGKNSPLHF. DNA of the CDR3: TGTGCCAGCAGTTACACGGAAACAGGGAAGAATTCACCCCTCCACTTT.

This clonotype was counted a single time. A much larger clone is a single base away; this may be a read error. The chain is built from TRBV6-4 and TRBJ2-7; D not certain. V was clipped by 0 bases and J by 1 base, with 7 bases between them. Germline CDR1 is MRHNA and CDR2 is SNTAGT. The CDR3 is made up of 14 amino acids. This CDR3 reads CASSDSILSYEQYF. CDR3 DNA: TGTGCCAGCAGTGACTCGATCCTATCCTACGAGCAGTACTTC.

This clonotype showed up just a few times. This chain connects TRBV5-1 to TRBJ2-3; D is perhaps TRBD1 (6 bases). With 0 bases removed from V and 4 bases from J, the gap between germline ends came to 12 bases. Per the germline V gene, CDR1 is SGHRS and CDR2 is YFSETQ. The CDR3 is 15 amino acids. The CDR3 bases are TGCGCCAGCAGCTTGGGGAGACAGGCGGCAGATACGCAGTATTTT. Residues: CASSLGRQAADTQYF. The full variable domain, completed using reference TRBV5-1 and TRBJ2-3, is KAGVTQTPRYLIKTRGQQVTLSCSPISGHRSVSWYQQTPGQGLQFLFEYFSETQRNKGNFPGRFSGRQFSNSRSEMNVSTLELGDSALYLCASSLGRQAADTQYFGPGTRLTVL.

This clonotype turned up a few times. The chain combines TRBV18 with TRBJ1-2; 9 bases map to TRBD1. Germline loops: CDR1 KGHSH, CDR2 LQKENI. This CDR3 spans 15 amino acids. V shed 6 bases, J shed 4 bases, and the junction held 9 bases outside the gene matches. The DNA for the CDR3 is TGTGCCAGCTCCCTTCGACAGGGGGAGGCCTATGGCTACACCTTC. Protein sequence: CASSLRQGEAYGYTF. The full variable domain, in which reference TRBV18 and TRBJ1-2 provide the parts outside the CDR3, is NAGVMQNPRHLVRRRGQEARLRCSPMKGHSHVYWYRQLPEEGLKFMVYLQKENIIDESGMPKERFSAEFPKEGPSILRIQQVVRGDSAAYFCASSLRQGEAYGYTFGSGTRLTVV.

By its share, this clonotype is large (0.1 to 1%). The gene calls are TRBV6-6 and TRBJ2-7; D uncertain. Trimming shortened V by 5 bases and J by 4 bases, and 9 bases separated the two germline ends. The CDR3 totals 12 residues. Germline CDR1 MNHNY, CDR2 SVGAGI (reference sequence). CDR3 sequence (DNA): TGTGCCAGCAGTCCCGTGGGGTACGAGCAGTACTTC. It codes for CASSPVGYEQYF.

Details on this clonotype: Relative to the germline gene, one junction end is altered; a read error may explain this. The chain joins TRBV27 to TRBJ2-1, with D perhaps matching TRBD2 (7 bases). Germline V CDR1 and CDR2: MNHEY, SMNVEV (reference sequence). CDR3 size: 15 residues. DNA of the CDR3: TGTGCCAGCAGTTTATTTGCGGGGGCCTATAATGAGCAGTTCTTC. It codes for CASSLFAGAYNEQFF.

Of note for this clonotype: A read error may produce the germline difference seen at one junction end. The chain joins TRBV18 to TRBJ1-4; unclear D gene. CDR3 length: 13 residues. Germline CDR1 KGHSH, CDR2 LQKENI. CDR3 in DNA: TGTGACAGCTCACGGGAGGTCAGTGAAAAACTGTTTTTT. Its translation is CDSSREVSEKLFF.

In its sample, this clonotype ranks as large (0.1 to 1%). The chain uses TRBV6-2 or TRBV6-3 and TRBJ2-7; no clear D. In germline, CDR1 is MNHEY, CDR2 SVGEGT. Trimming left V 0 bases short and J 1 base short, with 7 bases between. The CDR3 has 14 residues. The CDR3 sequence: CASSYSILSYEQYF. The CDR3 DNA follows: TGTGCCAGCAGTTACTCGATCCTATCCTACGAGCAGTACTTC.

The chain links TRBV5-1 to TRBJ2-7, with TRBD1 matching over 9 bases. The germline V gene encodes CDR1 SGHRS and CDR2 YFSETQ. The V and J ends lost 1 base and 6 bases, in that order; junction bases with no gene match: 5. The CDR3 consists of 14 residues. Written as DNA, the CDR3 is TGCGCCAGCAGCTTGCGTGGACAGGGGAGCGAGCAGTACTTC. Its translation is CASSLRGQGSEQYF.

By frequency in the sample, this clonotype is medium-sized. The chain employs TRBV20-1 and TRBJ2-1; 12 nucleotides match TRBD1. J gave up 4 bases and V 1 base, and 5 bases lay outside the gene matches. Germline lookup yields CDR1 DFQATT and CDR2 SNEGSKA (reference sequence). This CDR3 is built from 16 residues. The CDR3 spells CSARGGTGGGYNEQFF. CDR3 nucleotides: TGCAGTGCTAGAGGGGGGACAGGGGGCGGATACAATGAGCAGTTCTTC.

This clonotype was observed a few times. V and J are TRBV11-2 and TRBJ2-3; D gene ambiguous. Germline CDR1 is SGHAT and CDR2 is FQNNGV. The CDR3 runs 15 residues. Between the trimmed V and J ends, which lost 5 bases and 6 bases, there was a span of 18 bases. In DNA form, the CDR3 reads TGTGCCAGCAGCCCGCGTAAGGGTGTACGGGATACGCAGTATTTT. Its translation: CASSPRKGVRDTQYF.

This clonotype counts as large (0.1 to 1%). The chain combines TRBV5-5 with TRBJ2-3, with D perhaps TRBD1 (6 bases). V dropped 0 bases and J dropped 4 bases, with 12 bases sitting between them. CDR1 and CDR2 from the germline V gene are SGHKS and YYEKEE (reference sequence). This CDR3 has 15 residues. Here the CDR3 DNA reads TGTGCCAGCAGCTTGGTTGGACAGTCCCCAGATACGCAGTATTTT. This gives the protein CASSLVGQSPDTQYF.

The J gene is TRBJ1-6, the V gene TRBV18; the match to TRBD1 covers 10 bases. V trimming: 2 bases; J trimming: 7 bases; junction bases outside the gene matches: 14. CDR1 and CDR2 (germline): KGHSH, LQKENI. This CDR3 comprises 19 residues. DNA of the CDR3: TGTGCCAGCTCACCATCGAGAACGGACAGGGGGATCCTAAATTCACCCCTCCACTTT. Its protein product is CASSPSRTDRGILNSPLHF.

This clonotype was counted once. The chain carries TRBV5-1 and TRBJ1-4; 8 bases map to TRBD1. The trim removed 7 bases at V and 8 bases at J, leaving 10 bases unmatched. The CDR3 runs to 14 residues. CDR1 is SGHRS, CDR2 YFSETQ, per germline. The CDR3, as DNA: TGCGCCAGCGGCTCCGGACAGGGCGGAGAAAAACTGTTTTTT. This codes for CASGSGQGGEKLFF.

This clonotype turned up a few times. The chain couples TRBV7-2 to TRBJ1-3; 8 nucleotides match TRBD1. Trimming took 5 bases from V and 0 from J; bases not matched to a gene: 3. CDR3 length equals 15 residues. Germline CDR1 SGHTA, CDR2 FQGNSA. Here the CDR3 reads CASSQTGGSGNTIYF. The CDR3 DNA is TGTGCCAGCAGCCAAACAGGGGGCTCTGGAAACACCATATATTTT.

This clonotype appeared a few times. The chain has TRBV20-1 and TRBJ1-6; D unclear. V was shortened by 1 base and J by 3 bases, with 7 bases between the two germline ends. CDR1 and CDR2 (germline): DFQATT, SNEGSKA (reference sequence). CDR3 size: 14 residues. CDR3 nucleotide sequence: TGCAGTGCTAGAGTCGGGGTCTATAATTCACCCCTCCACTTT. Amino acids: CSARVGVYNSPLHF.

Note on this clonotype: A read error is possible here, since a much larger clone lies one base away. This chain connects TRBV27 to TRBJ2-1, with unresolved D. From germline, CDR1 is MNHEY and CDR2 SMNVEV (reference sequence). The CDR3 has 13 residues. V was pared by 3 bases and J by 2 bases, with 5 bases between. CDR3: CASSFGPYNEQFF. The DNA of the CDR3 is TGTGCCAGCAGTTTTGGACCCTACAATGAGCAGTTCTTC.

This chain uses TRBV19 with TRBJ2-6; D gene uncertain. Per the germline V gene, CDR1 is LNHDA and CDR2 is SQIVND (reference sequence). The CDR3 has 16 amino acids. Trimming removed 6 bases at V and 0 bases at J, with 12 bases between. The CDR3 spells CASRIYRLSGANVLTF. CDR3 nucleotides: TGTGCCAGTAGGATTTATAGGCTCTCTGGGGCCAACGTCCTGACTTTC.

The CDR3 coding sequence is TGTGCCAGCAGCGCCCTAGCGGGGGTTAGGACCGGGGAGCTGTTTTTT. Its translation: CASSALAGVRTGELFF. The chain has TRBV7-7 and TRBJ2-2; 10 bases line up with TRBD2. The CDR3 is 16 amino acids. The ends lost 5 bases at V and 5 bases at J; junction bases unmatched: 8. Germline loops: CDR1 SSHAT, CDR2 FNYEAQ (reference sequence).

Here the CDR3 reads CASSSVEGASNTEAFF. The DNA of the CDR3 is TGTGCCAGCAGCTCAGTGGAGGGGGCATCGAACACTGAAGCTTTCTTT. The chain has TRBV11-2 and TRBJ1-1, with 7 positions matching TRBD1. CDR1 and CDR2 (germline): SGHAT, FQNNGV. This CDR3 comprises 16 residues. With 4 bases clipped from V and 1 base from J, the junction kept 9 bases outside the gene matches.

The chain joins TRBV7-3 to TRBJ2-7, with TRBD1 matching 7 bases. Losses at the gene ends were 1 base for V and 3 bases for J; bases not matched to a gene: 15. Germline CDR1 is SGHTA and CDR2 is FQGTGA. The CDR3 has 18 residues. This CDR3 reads CASSLISPQGQLIYEQYF. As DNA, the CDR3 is TGTGCCAGCAGCTTAATTTCGCCTCAGGGACAGTTGATCTACGAGCAGTACTTC. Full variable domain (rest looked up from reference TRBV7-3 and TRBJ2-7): GAGVSQTPSNKVTEKGKYVELRCDPISGHTALYWYRQSLGQGPEFLIYFQGTGAADDSGLPNDRFFAVRPEGSVSTLKIQRTERGDSAVYLCASSLISPQGQLIYEQYFGPGTRLTVT.

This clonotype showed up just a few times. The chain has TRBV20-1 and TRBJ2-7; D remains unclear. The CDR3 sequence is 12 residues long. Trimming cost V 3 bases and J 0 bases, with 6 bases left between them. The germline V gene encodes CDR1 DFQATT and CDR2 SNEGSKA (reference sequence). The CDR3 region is CSASRSSYEQYF. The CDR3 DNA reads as TGCAGTGCTAGTCGCAGCTCCTACGAGCAGTACTTC.

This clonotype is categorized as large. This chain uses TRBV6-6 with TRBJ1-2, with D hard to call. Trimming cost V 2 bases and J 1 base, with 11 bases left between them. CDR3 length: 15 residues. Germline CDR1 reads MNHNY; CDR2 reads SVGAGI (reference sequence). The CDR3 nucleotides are TGTGCCAGCAGTTACGAAGTAGGAGATAACTATGGCTACACCTTC. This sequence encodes CASSYEVGDNYGYTF.

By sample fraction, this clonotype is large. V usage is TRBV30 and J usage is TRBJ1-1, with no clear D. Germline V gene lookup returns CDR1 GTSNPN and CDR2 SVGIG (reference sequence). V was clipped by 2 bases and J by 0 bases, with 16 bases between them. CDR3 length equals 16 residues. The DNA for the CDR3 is TGTGCCTGGAGTCCCCTCCTCGACGGACTGAACACTGAAGCTTTCTTT. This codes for CAWSPLLDGLNTEAFF. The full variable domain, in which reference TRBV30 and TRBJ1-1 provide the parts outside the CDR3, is SQTIHQWPATLVQPVGSPLSLECTVEGTSNPNLYWYRQAAGRGLQLLFYSVGIGQISSEVPQNLSASRPQDRQFILSSKKLLLSDSGFYLCAWSPLLDGLNTEAFFGQGTRLTVV.